One and the same sample provided the 18 T cell receptor beta chains below, sequenced in a study of beta chain features in type 1 diabetes. The isolated RNA, all of it, was reverse transcribed, so expressed TCRB transcripts were what got sequenced. Sequencing used immunoSEQ multiplex PCR; TCRdb keeps in-frame clones, though not all of them. This table holds 600,000 to 750,000 clones, 9.5% to 15% found once. The study, taken as a whole, reports: Moderately but significantly shorter TCRB CDR3s were found in Type 1 diabetes patients in all four CD4+ subsets.

These TCRs are of unknown antigen specificity. The sequenced material came from naive CD4+ T cells from blood. The receptor set was obtained from a man aged 25 to 40 with type 1 diabetes.

This clone was found a few times. This sequence joins TRBV20-1 and TRBJ2-1; D not resolved. The ends were cut back, 6 bases at V and 8 bases at J, with 8 bases in the middle. Germline CDR1 is DFQATT and CDR2 is SNEGSKA (reference sequence). There are 10 residues in the CDR3. The CDR3 sequence: CSASGHEQFF. CDR3 bases: TGCAGTGCGTCAGGTCATGAGCAGTTCTTC.

The chain combines TRBV28 with TRBJ2-7; D is unclear. The V and J ends lost 6 bases and 2 bases respectively, with 14 bases between them. The germline gives CDR1 MDHEN, CDR2 SYDVKM. CDR3 length: 14 amino acids. The DNA of the CDR3 is TGTGCCAGCAGACCCTCCTTCGAAACCTACGAGCAGTACTTC. Its translation: CASRPSFETYEQYF. The variable domain in full, completed from reference TRBV28 and TRBJ2-7, reads DVKVTQSSRYLVKRTGEKVFLECVQDMDHENMFWYRQDPGLGLRLIYFSYDVKMKEKGDIPEGYSVSREKKERFSLILESASTNQTSMYLCASRPSFETYEQYFGPGTRLTVT.

The chain links TRBV19 to TRBJ2-1; possibly TRBD1 for D (6 bases). This CDR3 has 15 amino acids. Germline V CDR1 and CDR2: LNHDA, SQIVND (reference sequence). V lost 1 base and J lost 7, with 14 bases in between. The CDR3 region has the DNA TGTGCCAGTAGTATAGGTCAGGGGCGTCCTAATGAGCAGTTCTTC. This gives the protein CASSIGQGRPNEQFF. Combining the CDR3 with reference TRBV19 and TRBJ2-1 gives the whole variable domain DGGITQSPKYLFRKEGQNVTLSCEQNLNHDAMYWYRQDPGQGLRLIYYSQIVNDFQKGDIAEGYSVSREKKESFPLTVTSAQKNPTAFYLCASSIGQGRPNEQFFGPGTRLTVL.

This clone showed up just a few times. V gene TRBV30 combines with J gene TRBJ2-3, with TRBD2 matching 9 bases. The V and J ends lost 3 bases and 1 base, in that order; junction bases with no gene match: 2. The CDR3 spans 14 residues. CDR1 and CDR2 from the germline V gene are GTSNPN and SVGIG (reference sequence). The CDR3 DNA is TGTGCCTGGAGCTCTAGCGGGGGCACAGATACGCAGTATTTT. It encodes CAWSSSGGTDTQYF.

The rearrangement uses TRBV9 and TRBJ2-7, with 10 bases identical to TRBD1. CDR3 length equals 15 residues. Germline trimming cut 4 bases from V and 6 bases from J; bases unmatched to any gene: 10. Germline V CDR1 and CDR2: SGDLS, YYNGEE. The CDR3 loop is CASSPPGTGVSEQYF. In nucleotides, the CDR3 is TGTGCCAGCAGCCCCCCCGGGACAGGGGTCTCCGAGCAGTACTTC.

This clone was counted only a few times. J is TRBJ2-1 and V is TRBV29-1, with TRBD2 identical over 8 bases. Germline trimming cut 4 bases from V and 4 bases from J; bases unmatched to any gene: 21. Germline V gene sequence: CDR1 SQVTM, CDR2 ANQGSEA. This CDR3 is built from 19 residues. Here the CDR3 DNA reads TGCAGCGTTGTAGCGGGACACCGGGGCGGGGGGTTACAGTACAATGAGCAGTTCTTC. This encodes CSVVAGHRGGGLQYNEQFF.

This clone was detected only a few times. This chain joins TRBV30 and TRBJ2-5, with TRBD2 identical over 9 bases. V was clipped by 3 bases and J by 5 bases; unmatched bases: 4. The CDR3 is made up of 13 amino acids. Germline CDR1 GTSNPN, CDR2 SVGIG (reference sequence). CDR3 sequence (DNA): TGTGCCTGGAGGACTAGCGGACCCGAGACCCAGTACTTC. The encoded protein is CAWRTSGPETQYF.

There are a few counts of this clone. The chain combines TRBV2 with TRBJ1-2; maybe TRBD1 (6 bases). The CDR3 sequence is 15 residues long. The V gene's germline CDR1 is SNHLY and CDR2 FYNNEI. V lost 4 bases and J lost 7, with 19 bases in between. CDR3: CASSAGLRGWSGYTF. The CDR3 DNA sequence: TGTGCCAGCAGTGCCGGCCTTAGGGGGTGGAGTGGCTACACCTTC.

V is TRBV6-6 and J is TRBJ1-5, with TRBD1 as a possible D gene (5 bases). This CDR3 comprises 16 residues. The V gene's germline CDR1 is MNHNY and CDR2 SVGAGI (reference sequence). Trimming removed 3 bases from V and 0 bases from J, with 12 bases in between. The CDR3 nucleotides are TGTGCCAGCAGTTATCCCCGAGGGGATAGCAATCAGCCCCAGCATTTT. Amino acid sequence: CASSYPRGDSNQPQHF.

This clone was observed a handful of times. CDR3 in DNA: TGCGCCAGCAGTGAGCTAGTGGATACGCAGTATTTT. Its translation: CASSELVDTQYF. The chain joins TRBV10-2 to TRBJ2-3; D remains unclear. Germline V gene data show CDR1 as WSHSY and CDR2 as SAAADI. The V and J ends lost 2 bases and 6 bases respectively, with 6 bases between them. The CDR3 contains 12 residues.

A few counts support this clone. The V call is TRBV5-1, the J call TRBJ2-6; D may be TRBD1 (6 bases). V was clipped by 1 base and J by 0 bases, with 14 bases between them. Germline CDR1 SGHRS, CDR2 YFSETQ. The CDR3 is 18 amino acids. CDR3 region: CASSLKRQATSGANVLTF. Here the CDR3 DNA reads TGCGCCAGCAGCTTGAAGAGACAGGCTACCTCTGGGGCCAACGTCCTGACTTTC.

J is TRBJ2-5 and V is TRBV19; TRBD1 agrees at 7 bases. The CDR3 has 13 amino acids. CDR1 and CDR2 from the germline V gene are LNHDA and SQIVND (reference sequence). The trim removed 6 bases at V and 5 bases at J, leaving 6 bases unmatched. The chain's CDR3 is CASSRQGGETQYF. The CDR3 bases are TGTGCCAGTAGCCGACAGGGCGGGGAGACCCAGTACTTC.

This clone was observed a few times. The same CDR3 is also encoded by other DNA sequences in this sample. V usage is TRBV18 and J usage is TRBJ2-2; D unresolved. The germline V gene has CDR1 KGHSH and CDR2 LQKENI. V was trimmed by 3 bases and J by 0 bases, leaving 2 bases between them. There are 13 residues in the CDR3. CDR3 nucleotides: TGTGCCAGCTCACCTCCGAACACCGGGGAGCTGTTTTTT. Translated, it gives CASSPPNTGELFF.

The table lists this clone with a few counts. The chain links TRBV7-9 to TRBJ2-2; D remains unclear. Trimming pared 3 bases from V and 6 bases from J, leaving 5 bases between. CDR3 length equals 12 residues. The germline gives CDR1 SEHNR, CDR2 FQNEAQ (reference sequence). The CDR3 DNA reads as TGTGCCAGCAGCTTGTTCCCCGGGGAGCTGTTTTTT. Translating gives CASSLFPGELFF.

V usage is TRBV9 and J usage is TRBJ2-1, with 9 nucleotides matching TRBD1. Unmatched junction bases numbered 4, after V lost 3 bases and J lost 3 bases. In germline, CDR1 is SGDLS, CDR2 YYNGEE. The CDR3 length is 15 residues. This CDR3 reads CASSAGGQGYNEQFF. Written as DNA, the CDR3 is TGTGCCAGCAGCGCCGGGGGACAGGGCTACAATGAGCAGTTCTTC. The full variable domain, its missing parts supplied by reference TRBV9 and TRBJ2-1, is DSGVTQTPKHLITATGQRVTLRCSPRSGDLSVYWYQQSLDQGLQFLIQYYNGEERAKGNILERFSAQQFPDLHSELNLSSLELGDSALYFCASSAGGQGYNEQFFGPGTRLTVL.

This clone showed up just a few times. The chain employs TRBV6-6 and TRBJ1-5; D is undetermined. The CDR3 sequence is 11 residues long. Germline CDR1 reads MNHNY; CDR2 reads SVGAGI (reference sequence). Trimming took off 5 bases at V and 4 bases at J, with 3 bases between the two ends. CDR3 sequence: CASSQNQPQHF. CDR3 nucleotide sequence: TGTGCCAGCAGTCAAAATCAGCCCCAGCATTTT.

This chain joins TRBV10-3 and TRBJ2-1; weak D call: TRBD2 (5 bases). Trimming removed 0 bases from V and 8 bases from J, with 11 bases in between. CDR3 size: 14 residues. Germline V gene data show CDR1 as ENHRY and CDR2 as SYGVKD. The CDR3 DNA follows: TGTGCCATCAGTGAGTCCGGGGTCCCCGATGAGCAGTTCTTC. Translated: CAISESGVPDEQFF.

This clone was observed a few times. Within the sample, other DNA sequences also encode this same CDR3. This chain connects TRBV28 to TRBJ2-1; D is unresolved. The CDR3 consists of 12 residues. CDR1 is MDHEN, CDR2 SYDVKM, per germline. Trimming removed 6 bases from V and 0 bases from J, with 3 bases in between. In DNA, the CDR3 is TGTGCCAGCAGGAGCTCCTACAATGAGCAGTTCTTC. Its translation: CASRSSYNEQFF.